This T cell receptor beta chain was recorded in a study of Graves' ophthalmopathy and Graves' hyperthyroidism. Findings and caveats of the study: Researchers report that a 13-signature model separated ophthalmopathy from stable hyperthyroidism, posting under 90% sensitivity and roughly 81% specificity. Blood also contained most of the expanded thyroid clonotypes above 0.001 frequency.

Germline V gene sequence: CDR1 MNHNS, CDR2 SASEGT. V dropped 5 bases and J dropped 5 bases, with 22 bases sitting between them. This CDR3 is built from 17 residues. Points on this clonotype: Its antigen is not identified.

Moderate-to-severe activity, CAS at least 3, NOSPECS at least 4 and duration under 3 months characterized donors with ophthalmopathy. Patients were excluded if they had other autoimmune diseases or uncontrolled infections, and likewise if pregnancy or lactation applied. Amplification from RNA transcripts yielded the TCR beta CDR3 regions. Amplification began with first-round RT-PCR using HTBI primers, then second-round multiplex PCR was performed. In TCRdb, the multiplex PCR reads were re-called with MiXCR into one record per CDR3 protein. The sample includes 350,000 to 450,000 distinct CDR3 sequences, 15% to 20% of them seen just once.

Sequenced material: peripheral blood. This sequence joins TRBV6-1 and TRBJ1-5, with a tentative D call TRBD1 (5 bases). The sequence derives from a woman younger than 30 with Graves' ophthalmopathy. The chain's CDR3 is CASSQTTLSRVDQPQHF. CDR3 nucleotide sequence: TGTGCCAGCAGTCAAACAACCCTCTCCAGGGTGGATCAGCCCCAGCATTTT.